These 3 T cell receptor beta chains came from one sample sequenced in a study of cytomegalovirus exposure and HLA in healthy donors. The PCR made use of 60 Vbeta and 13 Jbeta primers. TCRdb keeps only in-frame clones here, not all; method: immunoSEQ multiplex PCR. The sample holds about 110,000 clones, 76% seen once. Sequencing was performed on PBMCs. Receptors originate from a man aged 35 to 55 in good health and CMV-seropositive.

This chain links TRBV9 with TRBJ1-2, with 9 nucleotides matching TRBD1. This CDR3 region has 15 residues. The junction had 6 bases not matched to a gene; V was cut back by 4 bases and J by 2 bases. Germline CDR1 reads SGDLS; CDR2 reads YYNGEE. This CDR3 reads CASSPRTGANYGYTF. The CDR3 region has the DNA TGTGCCAGCAGCCCTCGGACAGGGGCGAACTATGGCTACACCTTC. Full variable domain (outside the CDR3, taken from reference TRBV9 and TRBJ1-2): DSGVTQTPKHLITATGQRVTLRCSPRSGDLSVYWYQQSLDQGLQFLIQYYNGEERAKGNILERFSAQQFPDLHSELNLSSLELGDSALYFCASSPRTGANYGYTFGSGTRLTVV.

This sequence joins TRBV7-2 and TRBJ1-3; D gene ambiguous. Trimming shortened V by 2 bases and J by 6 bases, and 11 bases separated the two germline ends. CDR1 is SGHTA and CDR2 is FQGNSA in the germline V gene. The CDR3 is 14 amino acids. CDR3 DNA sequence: TGTGCCAGCAGCTTACAAATTCAAGCAAACACCATATATTTT. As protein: CASSLQIQANTIYF. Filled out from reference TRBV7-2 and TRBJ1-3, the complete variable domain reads GAGVSQSPSNKVTEKGKDVELRCDPISGHTALYWYRQSLGQGLEFLIYFQGNSAPDKSGLPSDRFSAERTGGSVSTLTIQRTQQEDSAVYLCASSLQIQANTIYFGEGSWLTVV.

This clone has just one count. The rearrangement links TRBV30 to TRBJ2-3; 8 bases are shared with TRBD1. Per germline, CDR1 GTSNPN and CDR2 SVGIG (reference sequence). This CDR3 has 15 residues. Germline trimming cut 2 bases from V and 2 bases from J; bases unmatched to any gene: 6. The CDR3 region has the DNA TGTGCCTGGAGTACATCAGGGGGCAACACAGATACGCAGTATTTT. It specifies CAWSTSGGNTDTQYF.